These 20 T cell receptor beta chains were all obtained from the same sample, sequenced in a study of PD-L1 blockade in urothelial cancer. TCRdb's copy holds only in-frame clones and misses some; the assay was immunoSEQ multiplex PCR. The sample has around 41,000 clones; more than 75% are singletons. Sequencing was performed on PBMCs, taken around atezolizumab (anti-PD-L1) treatment. The source of these receptors is a woman aged 60-70 years with urothelial cancer.

The chain is built from TRBV5-1 and TRBJ2-3, with D hard to call. Trimming left V 2 bases short and J 6 bases short, with 7 bases between. The CDR3 loop spans 12 amino acids. The V gene's germline CDR1 is SGHRS and CDR2 YFSETQ. The CDR3 DNA sequence: TGCGCCAGCAGCTTTAGAACGGATACGCAGTATTTT. Translation: CASSFRTDTQYF.

The chain uses TRBV19 and TRBJ1-5, with D possibly being TRBD1 (6 bases). This CDR3 comprises 15 residues. V lost 5 bases to trimming and J lost 5 bases, with 16 bases between them. The germline V gene encodes CDR1 LNHDA and CDR2 SQIVND (reference sequence). CDR3 coding DNA: TGTGCCAGTAGTTTGGGGGCAGGGATGTATCAGCCCCAGCATTTT. Its translation: CASSLGAGMYQPQHF.

This clone was observed a few times. The chain combines TRBV7-2 with TRBJ1-1, with D perhaps TRBD1 (5 bases). V gave up 5 bases and J gave up 7 bases, with 17 bases separating them. CDR3 length: 14 residues. Germline CDR1 and CDR2: SGHTA and FQGNSA. The CDR3 loop reads CASSPTVGGSEAFF. DNA of the CDR3: TGTGCCAGCAGCCCAACGGTGGGGGGTAGTGAAGCTTTCTTT.

The gene calls are TRBV5-4 and TRBJ2-3; 11 bases are a match to TRBD2. The CDR3 has 14 residues. The germline gives CDR1 SGHNT, CDR2 YYREEE (reference sequence). V shed 4 bases and J 5 bases; nucleotides not matched to a gene: 3. CDR3 amino acids: CASSIGTSGDTQYF. The DNA for the CDR3 is TGTGCCAGCAGCATTGGGACTAGCGGAGATACGCAGTATTTT.

CDR3: CASSFSVGGGNEQFF. Here the CDR3 DNA reads TGTGCCAGCAGCTTTTCCGTGGGAGGGGGGAATGAGCAGTTCTTC. The chain recombines TRBV7-2 with TRBJ2-1; D may be TRBD2 (7 bases). The CDR3 sequence is 15 residues long. Trimming took 3 bases from V and 7 from J, leaving 16 bases between them. The germline V gene encodes CDR1 SGHTA and CDR2 FQGNSA.

The chain employs TRBV6-5 and TRBJ2-1, with D hard to call. V was trimmed by 8 bases and J by 6 bases, leaving 8 bases between them. CDR1 is MNHEY, CDR2 SVGAGI, per germline. The CDR3 extends over 11 amino acids. Written as DNA, the CDR3 is TGTGCCAGCCCCACTTTCAATGAGCAGTTCTTC. Its translation is CASPTFNEQFF.

The gene calls are TRBV19 and TRBJ2-6, with D uncertain. The CDR3 spans 15 residues. Germline CDR1 reads LNHDA; CDR2 reads SQIVND (reference sequence). V was cut by 3 bases and J by 0 bases, with 6 bases left in between. The CDR3 region has the DNA TGTGCCAGTAGTATCGACACCTCTGGGGCCAACGTCCTGACTTTC. It encodes CASSIDTSGANVLTF.

The chain recombines TRBV14 with TRBJ1-1; no definite D call. Trimming shortened V by 0 bases and J by 8 bases, and 19 bases separated the two germline ends. This CDR3 contains 16 residues. CDR1 and CDR2 from the germline V gene are SGHDN and FVKESK. CDR3 nucleotides: TGTGCCAGCAGCCAAGATCCCCGACTGTCGGTAGCCGAAGCTTTCTTT. It codes for CASSQDPRLSVAEAFF.

The chain combines TRBV9 with TRBJ1-2, with D maybe TRBD1 (5 bases). The V end lost 2 bases, the J end lost 6 bases, and 17 bases lay between the germline ends. Germline V gene data show CDR1 as SGDLS and CDR2 as YYNGEE. The CDR3 has 15 amino acids. The CDR3 sequence is CASSVNPSGINGYTF. The CDR3 coding sequence is TGTGCCAGCAGCGTCAATCCCTCAGGGATCAATGGCTACACCTTC.

The gene calls are TRBV7-2 and TRBJ2-2; TRBD1 might be the D (6 bases). V lost 9 bases to trimming and J lost 4 bases, with 12 bases between them. Germline V gives CDR1 SGHTA, CDR2 FQGNSA. This CDR3 is 13 amino acids long. Here the CDR3 DNA reads TGTGCCAGTGGTTACAGGGTCACCGGGGAGCTGTTTTTT. Residues: CASGYRVTGELFF. Full variable domain (rest looked up from reference TRBV7-2 and TRBJ2-2): GAGVSQSPSNKVTEKGKDVELRCDPISGHTALYWYRQSLGQGLEFLIYFQGNSAPDKSGLPSDRFSAERTGGSVSTLTIQRTQQEDSAVYLCASGYRVTGELFFGEGSRLTVL.

The chain is built from TRBV7-2 and TRBJ2-7; D gene ambiguous. V lost 0 bases to trimming and J lost 6 bases, with 15 bases between them. The CDR3 is 15 residues long. Germline V lookup: CDR1 SGHTA, CDR2 FQGNSA. The chain's CDR3 is CASSLATLSFGEQYF. The CDR3 nucleotides are TGTGCCAGCAGCTTAGCTACACTATCTTTCGGCGAGCAGTACTTC.

The chain is built from TRBV6-5 and TRBJ2-5; D is undetermined. V was shortened by 2 bases and J by 5 bases, with 18 bases between the two germline ends. The CDR3 contains 16 residues. Germline-derived CDR1 and CDR2 are MNHEY and SVGAGI. CDR3 sequence: CASSYGSTVHKETQYF. The CDR3 coding sequence is TGTGCCAGCAGTTACGGCTCGACTGTCCACAAGGAGACCCAGTACTTC.

In its sample, this clone was seen once. The chain is built from TRBV27 and TRBJ1-2, with TRBD1 matching 9 bases. Germline V gives CDR1 MNHEY, CDR2 SMNVEV (reference sequence). The CDR3 sequence is 14 residues long. With 6 bases clipped from V and 8 bases from J, the junction kept 10 bases outside the gene matches. The chain's CDR3 is CASREQGAGGGYTF. In DNA form, the CDR3 reads TGTGCCAGCAGGGAACAGGGGGCAGGAGGAGGCTACACCTTC.

This clone was seen more than once but under ten times. V is TRBV6-4 and J is TRBJ1-2; no definite D call. CDR3 size: 13 residues. The V end was cut by 2 bases, the J end by 8 bases, with 12 bases between. CDR1 and CDR2 (germline): MRHNA, SNTAGT. CDR3 in amino acids: CASSDEGLGGYTF. The CDR3 nucleotides read TGTGCCAGCAGTGACGAGGGTTTGGGAGGCTACACCTTC.

V and J are TRBV7-9 and TRBJ2-2; 7 bases are shared with TRBD1. Germline loops: CDR1 SEHNR, CDR2 FQNEAQ (reference sequence). Unmatched junction bases numbered 1, after V lost 5 bases and J lost 1 base. The CDR3 runs to 14 residues. CDR3 loop: CASSRQGNTGELFF. The CDR3 nucleotides are TGTGCCAGCAGCCGACAGGGGAACACCGGGGAGCTGTTTTTT.

The chain employs TRBV6-4 and TRBJ2-1; D might be TRBD1 (5 bases). The CDR3 runs to 15 residues. With 3 bases removed from V and 0 bases from J, the gap between germline ends came to 9 bases. Germline V gene data show CDR1 as MRHNA and CDR2 as SNTAGT. In DNA, the CDR3 is TGTGCCAGCAGTGAAACAGGAAGCTCCTACAATGAGCAGTTCTTC. Translating it yields CASSETGSSYNEQFF.

V is TRBV9 and J is TRBJ2-5, with 7 bases fitting TRBD2. Unmatched junction bases numbered 3, after V lost 4 bases and J lost 0 bases. The CDR3 length is 14 residues. The germline CDR1 and CDR2 sequences are SGDLS and YYNGEE. In DNA, the CDR3 is TGTGCCAGCAGCTTTGGGACTAACCAAGAGACCCAGTACTTC. This gives the protein CASSFGTNQETQYF.

The chain uses TRBV18 and TRBJ2-1; 11 bases agree with TRBD2. The V gene end was trimmed by 3 bases and the J gene end by 4 bases; junction bases not matched to a gene: 5. Germline V gives CDR1 KGHSH, CDR2 LQKENI. This CDR3 comprises 16 residues. The CDR3 loop is CASSPLGTSGYNEQFF. The CDR3 nucleotides read TGTGCCAGCTCACCCTTGGGGACTAGCGGTTACAATGAGCAGTTCTTC.

The chain is built from TRBV6-5 and TRBJ2-7, with D tentatively TRBD2 (6 bases). The CDR3 extends over 15 amino acids. Deletions cut 6 bases from V and 3 bases from J, with 18 bases between. CDR1 and CDR2 from the germline V gene are MNHEY and SVGAGI. The CDR3 sequence: CASSRLISGLYEQYF. CDR3 coding DNA: TGTGCCAGCAGCCGATTAATTAGCGGACTCTACGAGCAGTACTTC.

The chain recombines TRBV7-9 with TRBJ2-7; 9 nucleotides align to TRBD1. The length of the CDR3 is 17 residues. Germline V gives CDR1 SEHNR, CDR2 FQNEAQ (reference sequence). After removal of 5 bases from V and 7 bases from J, the junction contained 18 bases not matched to a gene. The CDR3 nucleotides read TGTGCCAGCAGCCTAACTTCCGGGACAGGGAATTTTGAAGAGCAGTACTTC. This gives the protein CASSLTSGTGNFEEQYF.